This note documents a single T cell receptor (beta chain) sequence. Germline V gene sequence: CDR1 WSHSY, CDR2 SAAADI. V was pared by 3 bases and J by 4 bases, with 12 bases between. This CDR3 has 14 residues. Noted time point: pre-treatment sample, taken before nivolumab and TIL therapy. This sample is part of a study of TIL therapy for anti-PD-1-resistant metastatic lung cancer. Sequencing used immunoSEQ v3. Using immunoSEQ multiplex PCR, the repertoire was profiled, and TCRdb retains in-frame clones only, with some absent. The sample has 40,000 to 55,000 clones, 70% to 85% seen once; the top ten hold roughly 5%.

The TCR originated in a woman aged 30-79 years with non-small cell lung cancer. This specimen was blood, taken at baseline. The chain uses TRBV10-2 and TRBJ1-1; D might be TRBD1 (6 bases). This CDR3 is CASSDGGLGTEAFF. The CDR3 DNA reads TGCGCCAGCAGTGACGGGGGGCTAGGCACTGAAGCTTTCTTT.